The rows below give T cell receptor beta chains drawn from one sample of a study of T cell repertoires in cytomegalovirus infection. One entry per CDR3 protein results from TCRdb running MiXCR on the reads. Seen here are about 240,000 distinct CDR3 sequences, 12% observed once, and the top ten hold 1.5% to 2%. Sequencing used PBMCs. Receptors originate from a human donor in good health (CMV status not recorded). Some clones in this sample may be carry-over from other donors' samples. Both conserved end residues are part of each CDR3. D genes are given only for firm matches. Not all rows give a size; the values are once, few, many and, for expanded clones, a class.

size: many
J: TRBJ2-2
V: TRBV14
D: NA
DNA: TGTGCCAGCAGCCCTGTAAGGGCCGGGGAGCTGTTTTTT
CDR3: CASSPVRAGELFF

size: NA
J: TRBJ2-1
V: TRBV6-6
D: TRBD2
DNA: TGTGCCAGCAGCCATCTAGCGGGGGCCTACAATGAGCAGTTCTTC
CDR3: CASSHLAGAYNEQFF

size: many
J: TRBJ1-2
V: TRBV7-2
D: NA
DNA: TGTGCCAGCAGCTTATCTCCAGACACAGGGCTTTATGGCTACACCTTC
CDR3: CASSLSPDTGLYGYTF

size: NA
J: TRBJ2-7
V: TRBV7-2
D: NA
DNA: TGTGCCAGCAGCTTGAAAGGCATCGAGGGCTACGAGCAGTACTTC
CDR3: CASSLKGIEGYEQYF

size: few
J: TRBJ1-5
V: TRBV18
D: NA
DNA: TGTGCCAGCTCACCGGACACCAATCAGCCCCAGCATTTT
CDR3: CASSPDTNQPQHF

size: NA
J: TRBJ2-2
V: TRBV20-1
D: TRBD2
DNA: TGCAGTGCTGGAGATAGCGGGAGAGGCGGGACCGGGGAGCTGTTTTTT
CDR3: CSAGDSGRGGTGELFF

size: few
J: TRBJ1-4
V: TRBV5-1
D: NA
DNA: TGCGCCAGCAAGGCAGGAGAAAGAGCTAATGAAAAACTGTTTTTT
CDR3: CASKAGERANEKLFF

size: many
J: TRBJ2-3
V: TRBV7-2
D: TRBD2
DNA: TGTGCCAGCAGCAGACTAGCGGGGGGGCGAGATACGCAGTATTTT
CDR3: CASSRLAGGRDTQYF

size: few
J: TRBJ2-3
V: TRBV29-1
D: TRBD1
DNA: TGCAGCGCCTCCGGGACAGAGGGACCAGATACGCAGTATTTT
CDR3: CSASGTEGPDTQYF

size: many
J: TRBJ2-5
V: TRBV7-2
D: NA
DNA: TGTGCCAGCAGCCCGCGGGATCGGTCGGGGGAGACCCAGTACTTC
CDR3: CASSPRDRSGETQYF

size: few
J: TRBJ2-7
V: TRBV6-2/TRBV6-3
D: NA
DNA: TGTGCCAGCAGTTACTCGAGGGGGGCCTACGAGCAGTACTTC
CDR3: CASSYSRGAYEQYF

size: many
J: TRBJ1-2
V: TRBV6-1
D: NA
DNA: TGTGCCAGCAGTGAAGCTCCAGGGCCAAACTATGGCTACACCTTC
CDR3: CASSEAPGPNYGYTF

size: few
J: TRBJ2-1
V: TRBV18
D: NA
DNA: TGTGCCAGCTCGCCACTCCAGAAAAGCTCCTACAATGAGCAGTTCTTC
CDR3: CASSPLQKSSYNEQFF

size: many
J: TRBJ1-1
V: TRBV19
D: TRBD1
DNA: TGTGCCAGTACCTTAAGGAGAACAGGGGGCTTCGGCACTGAAGCTTTCTTT
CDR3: CASTLRRTGGFGTEAFF

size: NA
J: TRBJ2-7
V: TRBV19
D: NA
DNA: TGTGCCAGTAGTATAGAGGCAGGATACGAGCAGTACTTC
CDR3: CASSIEAGYEQYF

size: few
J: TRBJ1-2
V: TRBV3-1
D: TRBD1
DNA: TGTGCCAGCAGCCAACAGGGGGCAAGTGGCTACACCTTC
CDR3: CASSQQGASGYTF

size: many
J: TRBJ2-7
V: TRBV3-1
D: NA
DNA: TGTGCCAGCAGCCAGGGGCAGGCTACGAGGGAGTACTTC
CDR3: CASSQGQATREYF

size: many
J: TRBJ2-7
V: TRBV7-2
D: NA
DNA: TGTGCCAGCAGCTTAGAGGTTCTGCTTTTGGTAGGCGAGCAGTACTTC
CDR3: CASSLEVLLLVGEQYF

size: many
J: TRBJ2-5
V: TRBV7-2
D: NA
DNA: TGTGCCAGCAGCTTAAAATTTGACCGCTACCAAGAGACCCAGTACTTC
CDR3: CASSLKFDRYQETQYF

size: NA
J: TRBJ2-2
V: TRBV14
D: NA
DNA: TGTGCCAGCAGCCCCCCCATGGGCACCGGGGAGCTGTTTTTT
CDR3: CASSPPMGTGELFF

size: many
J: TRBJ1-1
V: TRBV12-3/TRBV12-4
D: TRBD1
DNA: TGTGCCAGCAGTACCGCCGGGACAGCTAACACTGAAGCTTTCTTT
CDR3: CASSTAGTANTEAFF

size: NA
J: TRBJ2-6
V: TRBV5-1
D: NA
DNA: TGCGCCAGCAGCCTAAACAGGGCTGGGGCCAACGTCCTGACTTTC
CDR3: CASSLNRAGANVLTF

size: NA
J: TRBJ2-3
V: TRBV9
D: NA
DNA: TGTGCCAGCAGCGCCGACCATACGCAGTATTTT
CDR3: CASSADHTQYF

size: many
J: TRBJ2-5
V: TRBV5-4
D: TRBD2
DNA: TGTGCCAGCAGCTTCCGGACTAGCGTAGAGACCCAGTACTTC
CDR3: CASSFRTSVETQYF

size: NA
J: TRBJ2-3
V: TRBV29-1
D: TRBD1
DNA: TGCAGCGTTGAACTGGGGCTGACAGGGGGCAAGGCTACGCAGTATTTT
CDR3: CSVELGLTGGKATQYF

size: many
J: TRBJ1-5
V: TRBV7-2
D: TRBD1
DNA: TGTGCCAGCAGCTTACCGGACAGGGGAAATCAGCCCCAGCATTTT
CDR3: CASSLPDRGNQPQHF

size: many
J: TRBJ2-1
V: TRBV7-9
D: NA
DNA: TGTGCCAGCAGCTCGGGGGGGACAGCCTACAATGAGCAGTTCTTC
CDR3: CASSSGGTAYNEQFF

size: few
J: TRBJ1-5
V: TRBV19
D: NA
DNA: TGTGCCAGTAGCTGGGACCGAGTCAGCAATCAGCCCCAGCATTTT
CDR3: CASSWDRVSNQPQHF

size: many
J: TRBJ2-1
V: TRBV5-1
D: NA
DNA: TGCGCCAGCAGCTTGGCTGCGGGGAACAATGAGCAGTTCTTC
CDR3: CASSLAAGNNEQFF

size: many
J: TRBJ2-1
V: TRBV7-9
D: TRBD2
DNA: TGTGCCAGCAGCTTAGATTGGGCGGGACTAGCGGGTCTCAATGAGCAGTTCTTC
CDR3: CASSLDWAGLAGLNEQFF

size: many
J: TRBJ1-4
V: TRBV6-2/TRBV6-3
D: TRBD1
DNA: TGTGCCAGCAGTTCCCCCCAAAAAGGGACAGCCGGGCGGAAACTGTTTTTT
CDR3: CASSSPQKGTAGRKLFF

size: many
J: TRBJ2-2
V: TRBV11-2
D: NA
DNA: TGTGCCAGCAGCGTAACGGGGGCGTCGAACACCGGGGAGCTGTTTTTT
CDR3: CASSVTGASNTGELFF

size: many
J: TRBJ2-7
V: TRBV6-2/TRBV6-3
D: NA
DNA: TGTGCCAGCAGTAGGGAAGCCTCCTACGAGCAGTACTTC
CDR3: CASSREASYEQYF

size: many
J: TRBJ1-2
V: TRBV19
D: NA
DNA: TGTGCCAGTAGCTCACTGTGGGGGGCCAACTATGGCTACACCTTC
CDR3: CASSSLWGANYGYTF